This TCR beta chain comes out of a study of T cells after yellow fever vaccination. Study in general: Where fractions had low cell numbers, libraries were prepared from them with the SMART-Seq v4 Ultra Low Input RNA kit.

TCRdb recomputed calls from the 5' RACE reads with MiXCR, one row per CDR3 protein. There are under 300,000 distinct CDR3 sequences in the sample; around 13% occur only once, and less than 0.55% lies in the top ten. This clonotype was counted a few times. Its antigen remains unknown. Study-level results: Among primary-vaccination clones, most reappeared after the booster, at just under 98% for CD4 and under 90% for CD8. There was a small share of clonotypes that showed up in both the CD4 and CD8 compartments. Peaking faster, on day 5 versus 15, the secondary response was nonetheless weaker.

Specimen: CD4+ T cells sorted from PBMCs, collected 45 days after the yellow fever booster vaccination. This receptor was obtained from a man younger than 45 who received the YFV17D yellow fever vaccine.

CDR3 residues: CASSPGQQSTDTQYF. The CDR3 DNA follows: TGTGCCAGCAGCCCCGGACAGCAAAGCACAGATACGCAGTATTTT. The chain employs TRBV11-2 and TRBJ2-3, with D possibly TRBD1 on 6 matching bases. The length of the CDR3 is 15 residues. The V and J ends lost 5 bases and 0 bases respectively, with 12 bases between them. Germline CDR1 is SGHAT and CDR2 is FQNNGV.